A single sample gave rise to the 15 T cell receptor beta chains below, sequenced in a study of shared clonotypes between healthy human individuals. Data came from immunoSEQ multiplex PCR; TCRdb stores just in-frame clones and leaves some out. Here the sample spans 1.5 million to 1.9 million clones, nearly 99% being singletons. The sample taken for sequencing was naive CD4+ T cells sorted from blood. Documented subset: CD45RA+ positively selected. These receptors came from a man aged 25-45 years in good health.

The gene calls are TRBV2 and TRBJ1-1; TRBD1 agrees at 9 bases. The germline V gene has CDR1 SNHLY and CDR2 FYNNEI. The CDR3 contains 14 residues. The trim removed 4 bases at V and 5 bases at J, leaving 5 bases unmatched. This CDR3 reads CASSVRDRATEAFF. The CDR3 nucleotides are TGTGCCAGCAGTGTCCGGGACAGGGCAACTGAAGCTTTCTTT.

With regard to this clone: Different DNA sequences within this sample yield the same CDR3. The chain combines TRBV5-1 with TRBJ2-5; 8 bases match TRBD2. Trimming cost V 0 bases and J 3 bases; bases outside gene matches: 1. Looked up from germline, CDR1 is SGHRS and CDR2 is YFSETQ. The CDR3 is made up of 14 amino acids. The CDR3 region has the DNA TGCGCCAGCAGCTTGGTAGCGGGAAAAGAGACCCAGTACTTC. Translated: CASSLVAGKETQYF.

The chain recombines TRBV27 with TRBJ2-1, with 8 positions matching TRBD2. Germline V gives CDR1 MNHEY, CDR2 SMNVEV (reference sequence). The CDR3 contains 15 residues. V shed 6 bases and J 6 bases; nucleotides not matched to a gene: 10. Here the CDR3 reads CASRVPGLGRNEQFF. As DNA, the CDR3 is TGTGCCAGCAGGGTACCGGGACTAGGCCGCAATGAGCAGTTCTTC.

Turning to this clone: Other DNA sequences in this sample translate to the same CDR3. The rearrangement uses TRBV5-1 and TRBJ1-1; D perhaps matches TRBD1 (5 bases). Looked up from germline, CDR1 is SGHRS and CDR2 is YFSETQ. V lost 4 bases, J lost 4 bases, and 11 bases lay in between. The CDR3 has 13 amino acids. Written as DNA, the CDR3 is TGCGCCAGCAGCCTTGGGGGATTCACTGAAGCTTTCTTT. Encoded protein: CASSLGGFTEAFF.

The chain couples TRBV5-1 to TRBJ1-4, with no clear D. From germline, CDR1 is SGHRS and CDR2 YFSETQ. Between the trimmed V and J ends, which lost 2 bases and 5 bases, there was a span of 10 bases. This CDR3 region has 14 residues. CDR3 residues: CASSFATENEKLFF. The CDR3 region has the DNA TGCGCCAGCAGCTTTGCCACAGAAAATGAAAAACTGTTTTTT. Drawing the rest from reference TRBV5-1 and TRBJ1-4, the complete variable domain is KAGVTQTPRYLIKTRGQQVTLSCSPISGHRSVSWYQQTPGQGLQFLFEYFSETQRNKGNFPGRFSGRQFSNSRSEMNVSTLELGDSALYLCASSFATENEKLFFGSGTQLSVL.

The gene calls are TRBV10-3 and TRBJ1-1, with no clear D. Germline assignment: CDR1 ENHRY and CDR2 SYGVKD. CDR3 length: 14 amino acids. V lost 4 bases and J 11 bases, leaving 20 bases between the germline ends. The DNA of the CDR3 is TGTGCCATCAGTGCACAAACGGAGGGCGAAAGCGCTTTCTTT. Translated, it gives CAISAQTEGESAFF.

The chain joins TRBV7-9 to TRBJ1-2; TRBD1 is a possible D gene (6 bases). Germline V gene sequence: CDR1 SEHNR, CDR2 FQNEAQ (reference sequence). The CDR3 spans 12 residues. Trimming pared 4 bases from V and 7 bases from J, leaving 10 bases between. The CDR3 bases are TGTGCCAGCAGCTCGGCAGGGGCTGGCTACACCTTC. Amino acid sequence: CASSSAGAGYTF.

The chain couples TRBV6-5 to TRBJ2-2, with D uncertain. Trimming pared 5 bases from V and 6 bases from J, leaving 13 bases between. This CDR3 is built from 14 residues. Germline assignment: CDR1 MNHEY and CDR2 SVGAGI. CDR3 sequence (DNA): TGTGCCAGCAGTCAATCGACGTTAGCCGGGGAGCTGTTTTTT. Residues: CASSQSTLAGELFF.

The J gene is TRBJ2-5, the V gene TRBV6-5; D is possibly TRBD1 (5 bases). The CDR3 is 15 residues long. V lost 0 bases and J 4 bases, leaving 12 bases between the germline ends. The germline gives CDR1 MNHEY, CDR2 SVGAGI. The CDR3 nucleotides read TGTGCCAGCAGTTACTCTCAGGGTAGAGGAGAGACCCAGTACTTC. This codes for CASSYSQGRGETQYF.

The chain has TRBV7-9 and TRBJ2-3, with D possibly being TRBD1 (5 bases). The germline gives CDR1 SEHNR, CDR2 FQNEAQ (reference sequence). V lost 2 bases to trimming and J lost 2 bases, with 11 bases between them. CDR3 length: 15 amino acids. This CDR3 reads CASSLLGQNTDTQYF. The DNA for the CDR3 is TGTGCCAGCAGCTTACTGGGGCAGAACACAGATACGCAGTATTTT.

The chain employs TRBV15 and TRBJ2-7; TRBD2 agrees at 9 bases. V was clipped by 0 bases and J by 7 bases; unmatched bases: 7. The CDR3 totals 15 residues. Germline CDR1 and CDR2: LNHNV and YYDKDF (reference sequence). The CDR3 protein is CATSREGGRVEEQYF. In DNA, the CDR3 is TGTGCCACCAGCAGAGAAGGCGGGAGGGTAGAAGAGCAGTACTTC.

This sequence joins TRBV27 and TRBJ2-7, with TRBD1 matching 10 bases. The CDR3 totals 15 residues. Germline-derived CDR1 and CDR2 are MNHEY and SMNVEV (reference sequence). The J segment lost 6 bases and the V segment lost 1 base, leaving 6 bases of the junction unmatched. The DNA for the CDR3 is TGTGCCAGCAGTTTATTTCGGGGACAGGGGTTCGAGCAGTACTTC. It specifies CASSLFRGQGFEQYF.

This chain connects TRBV7-9 to TRBJ2-3; unclear D gene. In germline, CDR1 is SEHNR, CDR2 FQNEAQ (reference sequence). V lost 2 bases and J lost 11, with 11 bases in between. The CDR3 is 12 amino acids. The CDR3: CASSLTPAGQYF. CDR3 in DNA: TGTGCCAGCAGCTTAACCCCGGCAGGGCAGTATTTT.

As regards this clone: The sample has other DNA sequences that encode this CDR3 too. V gene TRBV5-4 combines with J gene TRBJ2-5, with 7 bases that match TRBD2. This CDR3 is built from 13 residues. Trimming took 0 bases from V and 5 from J; bases not matched to a gene: 1. Germline CDR1 SGHNT, CDR2 YYREEE (reference sequence). The CDR3 coding sequence is TGTGCCAGCAGCTTGGAGGGAGGGGAGACCCAGTACTTC. The encoded protein is CASSLEGGETQYF.

The chain links TRBV7-9 to TRBJ2-1; 8 positions match TRBD1. V was pared by 3 bases and J by 9 bases, with 4 bases of the junction left unmatched. Germline values: CDR1 SEHNR, CDR2 FQNEAQ (reference sequence). This CDR3 spans 13 amino acids. CDR3 residues: CASSLAGTGEQFF. The CDR3 DNA sequence: TGTGCCAGCAGCTTGGCGGGGACAGGTGAGCAGTTCTTC.